Each of the 9 T cell receptor beta chains below was sequenced from the same sample in a study of shared clonotypes between healthy human individuals. Assay: immunoSEQ multiplex PCR; the TCRdb copy retains only in-frame clones and omits some. Among just over 2,000,000 clones listed, roughly 96% were seen once. The sample consisted of naive CD4+ T cells sorted from blood. Subset of the sample: CD45RA+ positively selected. Receptors originate from a man between 18 and 35 years old in good health.

The V and J genes are TRBV4-1 and TRBJ1-4, with 7 bases matching TRBD1. The germline CDR1 and CDR2 sequences are MGHRA and YSYEKL. CDR3 length equals 18 residues. V trimming: 0 bases; J trimming: 2 bases; junction bases outside the gene matches: 9. The CDR3 DNA follows: TGCGCCAGCAGCCAAGAGGAACAGGGGCTTAGGACTAATGAAAAACTGTTTTTT. Protein: CASSQEEQGLRTNEKLFF.

The rearrangement uses TRBV4-3 and TRBJ1-4; D remains ambiguous. Germline V gives CDR1 LGHNA, CDR2 YSLEER. CDR3 length equals 17 residues. Between the trimmed V and J ends, which lost 0 bases and 8 bases, there was a span of 19 bases. The CDR3 region is CASSQDGGPGLREKLFF. DNA of the CDR3: TGCGCCAGCAGCCAAGATGGAGGGCCGGGGTTAAGGGAAAAACTGTTTTTT.

This clone showed up just once. The same CDR3 is also encoded by other DNA sequences in this sample. The chain uses TRBV5-1 and TRBJ1-3; D is perhaps TRBD1 (5 bases). Germline CDR1 reads SGHRS; CDR2 reads YFSETQ. The germline V and J ends were trimmed by 3 bases and 0 bases, with 7 bases remaining between them. The CDR3 sequence is 14 residues long. For the CDR3, the DNA is TGCGCCAGCAGCTCCGACAGCTCTGGAAACACCATATATTTT. Translated: CASSSDSSGNTIYF.

This clone occurred once. The germline gene is not matched at one end of the junction; a read error may be the cause. V usage is TRBV10-3 and J usage is TRBJ2-7; maybe TRBD2 (5 bases). Germline V CDR1 and CDR2: ENHRY, SYGVKD. This CDR3 is 14 amino acids long. The CDR3 here is CAISEAGISPLWPF. CDR3 sequence (DNA): TGTGCCATCAGTGAGGCCGGGATTTCACCCTTGTGGCCCTTC.

The chain combines TRBV11-2 with TRBJ2-1, with 8 bases that match TRBD1. CDR3 length equals 19 residues. Germline loops: CDR1 SGHAT, CDR2 FQNNGV. With V trimmed by 0 bases and J by 0 bases, 10 bases remained unmatched. In DNA form, the CDR3 reads TGTGCCAGCAGCTTAGATCGGACAGGGCCCTCCCGCTCCTACAATGAGCAGTTCTTC. It specifies CASSLDRTGPSRSYNEQFF.

This clone was found once. The gene calls are TRBV7-8 and TRBJ2-2; D gene ambiguous. CDR1 is SGHVS and CDR2 is FQNEAQ in the germline V gene. The CDR3 has 14 residues. V was clipped by 3 bases and J by 6 bases, with 11 bases between them. This CDR3 reads CASSFRVLAGELFF. The CDR3 bases are TGTGCCAGCAGCTTTCGGGTATTGGCCGGGGAGCTGTTTTTT.

The genes are TRBV2 and TRBJ1-2; a weak D match, TRBD1 (5 bases). Trimming pared 4 bases from V and 7 bases from J, leaving 13 bases between. Germline-derived CDR1 and CDR2 are SNHLY and FYNNEI. This CDR3 region has 13 residues. The CDR3 nucleotides are TGTGCCAGCAGTGGCTCAGGGTTGGCTGGCTACACCTTC. Residues: CASSGSGLAGYTF.

The genes are TRBV5-1 and TRBJ1-1, with D unclear. Germline V lookup: CDR1 SGHRS, CDR2 YFSETQ. CDR3 length: 12 amino acids. V lost 3 bases to trimming and J lost 6 bases, with 9 bases between them. The CDR3 protein is CASSSLGSEAFF. The CDR3 coding sequence is TGCGCCAGCAGCTCCCTTGGCTCTGAAGCTTTCTTT.

The gene calls are TRBV19 and TRBJ2-2, with D uncertain. Trimming took 3 bases from V and 1 from J, leaving 6 bases between them. The CDR3 runs to 14 residues. In germline, CDR1 is LNHDA, CDR2 SQIVND (reference sequence). The CDR3 protein is CASSIRQNTGELFF. CDR3 sequence (DNA): TGTGCCAGTAGTATCCGGCAGAACACCGGGGAGCTGTTTTTT.